This T cell receptor beta chain derives from a study of cytomegalovirus exposure and HLA in healthy donors. Per germline, CDR1 SGHRS and CDR2 YFSETQ. CDR3 length: 14 amino acids. Deletions cut 1 base from V and 5 bases from J, with 13 bases between. PCR used 60 Vbeta primers and 13 Jbeta primers. Using immunoSEQ multiplex PCR, the repertoire was profiled, and TCRdb retains in-frame clones only, with some absent. The top ten hold under 4.5% of the sample, which has 110,000 to 150,000 clones, just under 85% seen once. About this clone: Its specificity is not known.

General observations from the study: Some segments of the V type, notably TRBV6-2 and TRBV6-3, were excluded as indistinguishable. CMV antigen specificity of three CMV-associated chains was confirmed in vitro.

The genes are TRBV5-1 and TRBJ2-7; no reliable D call. The specimen sequenced was PBMCs. This clonotype was sampled from a man aged 35 to 55 in good health and CMV-seropositive. The CDR3 reads CASSLFSLLDEQYF. The CDR3 bases are TGCGCCAGCAGCTTGTTTTCACTCTTGGACGAGCAGTACTTC.